One sample yielded the 15 T cell receptor beta chains listed below, sequenced in a study of early T cells in non-severe SARS-CoV-2 infection. TCRdb fed the 5' RACE reads into MiXCR, producing one record per CDR3 protein. The sample lists 70,000 to 85,000 distinct CDR3 sequences; around 10% were seen once. The sample taken for sequencing was whole blood. The receptors shown here come from an adult who was a healthcare worker with PCR-confirmed SARS-CoV-2 infection or an uninfected control (not recorded which).

This clonotype has just a few counts. The J gene is TRBJ1-1, the V gene TRBV18, with D perhaps TRBD1 (5 bases). Germline CDR1 KGHSH, CDR2 LQKENI. Between the trimmed V and J ends, which lost 6 bases and 0 bases, there was a span of 5 bases. The CDR3 covers 12 residues. DNA of the CDR3: TGTGCCAGCTCGGGGGTGAACACTGAAGCTTTCTTT. Translation: CASSGVNTEAFF.

This clonotype was seen only a few times. The chain joins TRBV20-1 to TRBJ2-7; TRBD2 agrees at 11 bases. Germline V CDR1 and CDR2: DFQATT, SNEGSKA (reference sequence). The CDR3 runs to 18 residues. The ends lost 5 bases at V and 1 base at J; junction bases unmatched: 16. The chain's CDR3 is CSAGPNGGLAAKSYEQYF. In DNA, the CDR3 is TGCAGTGCTGGACCAAATGGGGGACTAGCGGCTAAATCCTACGAGCAGTACTTC.

The chain links TRBV19 to TRBJ2-1; 8 bases are a match to TRBD2. The CDR3 extends over 14 amino acids. The germline CDR1 and CDR2 sequences are LNHDA and SQIVND (reference sequence). With V trimmed by 7 bases and J by 5 bases, 7 bases remained unmatched. CDR3 residues: CASTSTSEHNEQFF. CDR3 nucleotides: TGTGCCAGTACCTCGACTAGCGAACACAATGAGCAGTTCTTC.

This clonotype was counted ten times or more. The J gene is TRBJ1-2, the V gene TRBV28; 7 bases agree with TRBD1. The germline V gene has CDR1 MDHEN and CDR2 SYDVKM. The CDR3 runs 15 residues. The J segment lost 0 bases and the V segment lost 6 bases, leaving 7 bases of the junction unmatched. The CDR3 region is CASRTGTAPNYGYTF. In nucleotides, the CDR3 is TGTGCCAGCAGAACCGGGACAGCTCCTAACTATGGCTACACCTTC.

The chain joins TRBV27 to TRBJ2-7; TRBD1 agrees at 8 bases. Germline CDR1 MNHEY, CDR2 SMNVEV (reference sequence). V lost 4 bases and J lost 4; bases outside the gene matches: 9. The CDR3 has 15 amino acids. The CDR3 DNA reads as TGTGCCAGCAGTTCGTTGGGACAGGATTTTTACGAGCAGTACTTC. Encoded protein: CASSSLGQDFYEQYF.

This clonotype was detected ten times or more. The chain carries TRBV10-3 and TRBJ2-5; perhaps TRBD1 as D (6 bases). The germline V and J ends were trimmed by 7 bases and 2 bases, with 14 bases remaining between them. Germline V gene data show CDR1 as ENHRY and CDR2 as SYGVKD. CDR3 length: 14 amino acids. The CDR3 DNA reads as TGTGCCATCAATGGGGGCTCACCTCAAGAGACCCAGTACTTC. Residues: CAINGGSPQETQYF.

This clonotype was recorded at least ten times. The chain combines TRBV9 with TRBJ2-2; D unresolved. Germline CDR1 reads SGDLS; CDR2 reads YYNGEE. The V end lost 0 bases, the J end lost 6 bases, and 6 bases lay between the germline ends. The CDR3 has 13 amino acids. The CDR3 loop reads CASSVAVAGELFF. The CDR3 coding sequence is TGTGCCAGCAGCGTAGCGGTGGCCGGGGAGCTGTTTTTT. The whole variable domain, remainder taken from reference TRBV9 and TRBJ2-2, is DSGVTQTPKHLITATGQRVTLRCSPRSGDLSVYWYQQSLDQGLQFLIQYYNGEERAKGNILERFSAQQFPDLHSELNLSSLELGDSALYFCASSVAVAGELFFGEGSRLTVL.

The chain is built from TRBV10-3 and TRBJ1-1; D may be TRBD1 (6 bases). The CDR3 runs 12 residues. Germline CDR1 reads ENHRY; CDR2 reads SYGVKD. V gave up 11 bases and J gave up 11 bases, with 21 bases separating them. CDR3 loop: CASRGGVMRAFF. Here the CDR3 DNA reads TGTGCCTCACGGGGGGGCGTAATGAGGGCTTTCTTT.

This clonotype was observed a handful of times. The gene calls are TRBV4-1 and TRBJ2-5; D call uncertain. Germline V CDR1 and CDR2: MGHRA, YSYEKL. The CDR3 is 14 residues long. V was trimmed by 8 bases and J by 1 base, leaving 14 bases between them. The CDR3 region is CASRGPGGQETQYF. The CDR3 DNA reads TGCGCCAGCCGAGGCCCGGGCGGCCAAGAGACCCAGTACTTC.

The table lists this clonotype with a few counts. The chain uses TRBV3-1 and TRBJ2-4; D gene uncertain. The CDR3 has 14 residues. CDR1 and CDR2 from the germline V gene are LGHDT and YNNKEL (reference sequence). V lost 4 bases to trimming and J lost 12 bases, with 19 bases between them. The CDR3 region is CASSPTPPTVPQYF. The CDR3 DNA follows: TGTGCCAGCAGCCCGACCCCCCCCACGGTCCCTCAGTACTTC.

At least ten counts were recorded for this clonotype. V is TRBV27 and J is TRBJ1-3; the D is unclear. The ends were cut back, 5 bases at V and 4 bases at J, with 12 bases in the middle. This CDR3 contains 14 residues. Germline values: CDR1 MNHEY, CDR2 SMNVEV (reference sequence). CDR3 sequence reads: CASSNSPRGNTIYF. Written as DNA, the CDR3 is TGTGCCAGCAGTAACTCCCCAAGGGGAAACACCATATATTTT.

This clonotype was seen more than once but under ten times. This chain connects TRBV5-1 to TRBJ2-3; weak D call: TRBD1 (5 bases). The CDR3 totals 17 residues. Per the germline V gene, CDR1 is SGHRS and CDR2 is YFSETQ. V gave up 5 bases and J gave up 3 bases, with 22 bases separating them. CDR3 bases: TGCGCCAGCAGGAAAGGTGGACAACCCCACATTACAGATACGCAGTATTTT. It translates to CASRKGGQPHITDTQYF.

The chain uses TRBV20-1 and TRBJ2-3; D is uncertain. V was trimmed by 3 bases and J by 0 bases, leaving 13 bases between them. In germline, CDR1 is DFQATT, CDR2 SNEGSKA (reference sequence). The CDR3 consists of 15 residues. This CDR3 reads CSARDPWASTDTQYF. CDR3 bases: TGCAGTGCTAGGGACCCCTGGGCCAGCACAGATACGCAGTATTTT.

V gene TRBV5-1 combines with J gene TRBJ1-5; D not certain. Germline assignment: CDR1 SGHRS and CDR2 YFSETQ. V lost 3 bases to trimming and J lost 6 bases, with 16 bases between them. This CDR3 is 15 amino acids long. The CDR3 DNA is TGCGCCAGCAGCTCTCGTCCTGGAGGTGGTCAGCCCCAGCATTTT. It encodes CASSSRPGGGQPQHF.

This clonotype was detected ten times or more. This chain connects TRBV11-2 to TRBJ2-1; D is ambiguous. V lost 3 bases and J lost 0, with 9 bases in between. Looked up from germline, CDR1 is SGHAT and CDR2 is FQNNGV. CDR3 length: 15 amino acids. The DNA of the CDR3 is TGTGCCAGCAGCTTGACCCTCTTCTCCTACAATGAGCAGTTCTTC. Translated, it gives CASSLTLFSYNEQFF.